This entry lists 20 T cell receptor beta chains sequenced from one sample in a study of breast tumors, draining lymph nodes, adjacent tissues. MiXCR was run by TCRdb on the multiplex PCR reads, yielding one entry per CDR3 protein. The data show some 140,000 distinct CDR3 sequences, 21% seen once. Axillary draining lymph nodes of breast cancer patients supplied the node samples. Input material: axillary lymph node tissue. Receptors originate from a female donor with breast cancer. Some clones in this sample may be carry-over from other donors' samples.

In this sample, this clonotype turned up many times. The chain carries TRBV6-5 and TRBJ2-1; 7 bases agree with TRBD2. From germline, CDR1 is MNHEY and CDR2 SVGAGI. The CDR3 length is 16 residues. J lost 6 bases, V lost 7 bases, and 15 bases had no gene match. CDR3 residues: CASILTGEGGVNEQFF. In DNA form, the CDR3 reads TGTGCCAGCATCCTTACGGGGGAGGGAGGAGTCAATGAGCAGTTCTTC.

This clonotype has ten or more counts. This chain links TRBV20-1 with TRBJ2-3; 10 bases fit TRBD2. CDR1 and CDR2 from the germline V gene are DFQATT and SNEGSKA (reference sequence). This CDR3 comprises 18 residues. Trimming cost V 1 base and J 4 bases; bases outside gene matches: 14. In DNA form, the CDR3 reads TGCAGTGCTAGAGCTGCTAGCGGGAGCAGCCGGGGCGCAGATACGCAGTATTTT. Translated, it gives CSARAASGSSRGADTQYF.

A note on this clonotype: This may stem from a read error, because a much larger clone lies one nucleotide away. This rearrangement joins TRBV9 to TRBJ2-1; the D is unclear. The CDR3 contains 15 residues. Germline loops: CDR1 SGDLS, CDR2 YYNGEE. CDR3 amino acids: CASSVAPETGNEQLF. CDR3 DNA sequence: TGTGCCAGCAGCGTAGCCCCGGAGACGGGCAATGAGCAGCTCTTC.

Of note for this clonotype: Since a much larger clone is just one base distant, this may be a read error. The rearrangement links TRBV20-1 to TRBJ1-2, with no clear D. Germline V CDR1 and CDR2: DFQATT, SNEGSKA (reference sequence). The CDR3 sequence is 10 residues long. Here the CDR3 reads CSAYAERYAF. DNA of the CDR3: TGCAGTGCCTACGCCGAGCGCTACGCCTTC.

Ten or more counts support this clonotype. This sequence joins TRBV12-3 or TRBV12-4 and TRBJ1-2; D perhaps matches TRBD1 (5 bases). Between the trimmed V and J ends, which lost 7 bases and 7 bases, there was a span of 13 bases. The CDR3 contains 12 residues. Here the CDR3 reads CASKGRAIGYTF. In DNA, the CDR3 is TGTGCCAGCAAGGGCAGGGCAATTGGCTACACCTTC.

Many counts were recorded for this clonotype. CDR3 sequence (DNA): TGCAGTGCTAGAGATCGGGGGCGGGGGATTTACAATGAGCAGTTCTTC. Protein product: CSARDRGRGIYNEQFF. The chain combines TRBV20-1 with TRBJ2-1; tentatively, D is TRBD2 (7 bases). The CDR3 is made up of 16 amino acids. Between the trimmed V and J ends, which lost 0 bases and 4 bases, there was a span of 16 bases. Germline assignment: CDR1 DFQATT and CDR2 SNEGSKA (reference sequence).

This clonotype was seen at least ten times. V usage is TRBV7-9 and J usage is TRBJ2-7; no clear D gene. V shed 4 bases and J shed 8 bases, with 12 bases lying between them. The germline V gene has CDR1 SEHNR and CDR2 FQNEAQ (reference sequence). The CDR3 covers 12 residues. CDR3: CASSSATGKQYF. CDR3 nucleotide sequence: TGTGCCAGCAGCTCGGCCACTGGGAAGCAGTACTTC. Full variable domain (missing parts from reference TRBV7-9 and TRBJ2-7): DTGVSQNPRHKITKRGQNVTFRCDPISEHNRLYWYRQTLGQGPEFLTYFQNEAQLEKSRLLSDRFSAERPKGSFSTLEIQRTEQGDSAMYLCASSSATGKQYFGPGTRLTVT.

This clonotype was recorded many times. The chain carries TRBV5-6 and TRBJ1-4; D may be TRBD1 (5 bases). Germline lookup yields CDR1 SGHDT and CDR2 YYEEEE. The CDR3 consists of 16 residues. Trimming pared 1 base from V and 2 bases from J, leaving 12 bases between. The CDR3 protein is CASSLWGEGTNEKLFF. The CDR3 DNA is TGTGCCAGCAGCTTGTGGGGGGAAGGGACTAATGAAAAACTGTTTTTT.

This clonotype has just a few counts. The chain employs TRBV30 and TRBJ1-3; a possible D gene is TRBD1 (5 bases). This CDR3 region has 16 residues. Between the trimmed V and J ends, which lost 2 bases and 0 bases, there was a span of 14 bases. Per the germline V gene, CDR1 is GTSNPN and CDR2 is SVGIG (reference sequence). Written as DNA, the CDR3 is TGTGCCTGGAGTAGAGCCGGGACGGTCTCTGGAAACACCATATATTTT. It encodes CAWSRAGTVSGNTIYF.

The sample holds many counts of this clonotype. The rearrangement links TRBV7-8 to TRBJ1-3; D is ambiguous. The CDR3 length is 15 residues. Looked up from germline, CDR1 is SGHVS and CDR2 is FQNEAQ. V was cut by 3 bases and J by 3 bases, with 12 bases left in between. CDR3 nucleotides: TGTGCCAGCAGCTTCGGTGGCCGGGGTGGAAACACCATATATTTT. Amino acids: CASSFGGRGGNTIYF. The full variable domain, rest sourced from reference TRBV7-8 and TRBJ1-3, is GAGVSQSPRYKVAKRGQDVALRCDPISGHVSLFWYQQALGQGPEFLTYFQNEAQLDKSGLPSDRFFAERPEGSVSTLKIQRTQQEDSAVYLCASSFGGRGGNTIYFGEGSWLTVV.

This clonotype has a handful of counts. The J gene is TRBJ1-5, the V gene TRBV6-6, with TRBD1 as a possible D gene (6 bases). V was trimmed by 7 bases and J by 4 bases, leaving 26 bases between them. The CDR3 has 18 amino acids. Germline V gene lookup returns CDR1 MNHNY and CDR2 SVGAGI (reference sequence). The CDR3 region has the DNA TGTGCCAGCAAACTTGCCAGCAGTTCTGGGACACAAAATCAGCCCCAGCATTTT. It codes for CASKLASSSGTQNQPQHF.

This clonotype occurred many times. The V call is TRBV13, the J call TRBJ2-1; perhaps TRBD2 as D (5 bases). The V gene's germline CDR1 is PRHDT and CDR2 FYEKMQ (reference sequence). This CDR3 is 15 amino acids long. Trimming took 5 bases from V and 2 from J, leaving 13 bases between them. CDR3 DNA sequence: TGTGCCAGCAGCCCCGGGGTCCGAGCCTACAATGAGCAGTTCTTC. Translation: CASSPGVRAYNEQFF.

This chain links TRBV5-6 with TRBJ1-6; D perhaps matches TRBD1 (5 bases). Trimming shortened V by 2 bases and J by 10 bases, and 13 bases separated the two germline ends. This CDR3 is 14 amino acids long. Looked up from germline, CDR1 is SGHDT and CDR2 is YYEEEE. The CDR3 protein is CASSFDAGWSPLHF. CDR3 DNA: TGTGCCAGCAGCTTCGATGCAGGGTGGTCACCCCTCCACTTT. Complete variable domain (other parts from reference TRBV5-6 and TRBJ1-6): DAGVTQSPTHLIKTRGQQVTLRCSPKSGHDTVSWYQQALGQGPQFIFQYYEEEERQRGNFPDRFSGHQFPNYSSELNVNALLLGDSALYLCASSFDAGWSPLHFGNGTRLTVT.

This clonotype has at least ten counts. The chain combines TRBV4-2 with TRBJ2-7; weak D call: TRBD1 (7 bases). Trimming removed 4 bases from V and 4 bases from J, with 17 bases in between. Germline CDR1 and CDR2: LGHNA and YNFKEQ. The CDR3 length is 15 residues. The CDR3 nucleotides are TGTGCCAGCAGCCCCGGGGGAGGCAGGGGGTACGAGCAGTACTTC. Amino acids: CASSPGGGRGYEQYF.

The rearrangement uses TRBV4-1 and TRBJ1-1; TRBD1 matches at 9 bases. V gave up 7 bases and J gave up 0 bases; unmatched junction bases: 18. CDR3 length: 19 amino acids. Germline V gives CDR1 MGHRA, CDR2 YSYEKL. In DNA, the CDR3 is TGCGCCAGCAAACCTACCCCAATGACAGGGGGTGCCATGAACACTGAAGCTTTCTTT. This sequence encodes CASKPTPMTGGAMNTEAFF.

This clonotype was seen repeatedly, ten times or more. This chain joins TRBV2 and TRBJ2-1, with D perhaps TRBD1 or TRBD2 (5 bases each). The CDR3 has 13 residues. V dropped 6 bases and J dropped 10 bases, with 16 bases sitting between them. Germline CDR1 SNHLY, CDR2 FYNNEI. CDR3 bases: TGTGCCAGCAGCACCGGGACGGCGAAGGAGCAGTTCTTC. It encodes CASSTGTAKEQFF.

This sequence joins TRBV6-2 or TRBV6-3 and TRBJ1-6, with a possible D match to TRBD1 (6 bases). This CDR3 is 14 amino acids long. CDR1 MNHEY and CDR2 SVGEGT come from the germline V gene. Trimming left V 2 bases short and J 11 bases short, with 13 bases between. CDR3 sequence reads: CASSYRWEGAPLHF. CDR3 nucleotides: TGTGCCAGCAGTTACCGCTGGGAGGGGGCACCCCTCCACTTT.

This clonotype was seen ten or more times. CDR3 coding DNA: TGTGCCAGCAGTGGCAGCCCAGATCAGCCCCAGCATTTT. This codes for CASSGSPDQPQHF. The chain is built from TRBV2 and TRBJ1-5, with unresolved D. Germline values: CDR1 SNHLY, CDR2 FYNNEI. This CDR3 has 13 amino acids. V was pared by 4 bases and J by 5 bases, with 9 bases between.

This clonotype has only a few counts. CDR3: CASSSGLAGLPKSYNEQFF. In nucleotides, the CDR3 is TGTGCCAGCAGTTCGGGACTAGCGGGACTCCCGAAGTCCTACAATGAGCAGTTCTTC. The V gene is TRBV28, the J gene TRBJ2-1; 13 nucleotides agree with TRBD2. The V gene's germline CDR1 is MDHEN and CDR2 SYDVKM. Unmatched junction bases numbered 10, after V lost 4 bases and J lost 1 base. The CDR3 loop spans 19 amino acids.

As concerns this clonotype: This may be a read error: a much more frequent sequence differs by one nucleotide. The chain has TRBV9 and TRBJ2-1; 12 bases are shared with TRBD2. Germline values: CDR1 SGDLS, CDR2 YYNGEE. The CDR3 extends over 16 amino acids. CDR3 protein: CVSSGTSGWEDNEQFF. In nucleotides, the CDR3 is TGTGTCAGCAGCGGGACTAGCGGGTGGGAGGACAATGAGCAGTTCTTC.